A single sample is the source of the 6 T cell receptor beta chains below, sequenced in a study of blood T cell repertoires in COVID-19. Using immunoSEQ multiplex PCR, the repertoire was profiled, and TCRdb retains in-frame clones only, with some absent. Of over 100,000 clones listed, 65% to 85% are singletons. Sequenced: peripheral blood. The receptors were gathered from a woman in her sixties or seventies with acute or convalescent COVID-19.

CDR3 protein: CASSLRGSGANVLTF. The CDR3 DNA sequence: TGTGCCAGCAGCTTAAGAGGGTCTGGGGCCAACGTCCTGACTTTC. The rearrangement links TRBV7-8 to TRBJ2-6; D perhaps matches TRBD2 (5 bases). The CDR3 extends over 15 amino acids. Trimming took 2 bases from V and 1 from J, leaving 6 bases between them. Germline lookup yields CDR1 SGHVS and CDR2 FQNEAQ.

The chain recombines TRBV6-5 with TRBJ1-6, with TRBD1 matching over 12 bases. The CDR3 is 14 amino acids. With 6 bases clipped from V and 9 bases from J, the junction kept 3 bases outside the gene matches. Germline V gives CDR1 MNHEY, CDR2 SVGAGI. CDR3 sequence reads: CASRGDRGLSPLHF. CDR3 coding DNA: TGTGCCAGCAGGGGGGACAGGGGGCTTTCACCCCTCCACTTT.

The V and J genes are TRBV11-1 and TRBJ2-7, with 9 bases identical to TRBD1. CDR1 is SGHAT, CDR2 FQDESV, per germline (reference sequence). This CDR3 region has 14 residues. V lost 3 bases, J lost 2 bases, and 2 bases stayed unmatched. CDR3 DNA sequence: TGTGCCAGCAGCTTCACAGGGGGCACCTACGAGCAGTACTTC. Protein: CASSFTGGTYEQYF.

The rearrangement uses TRBV6-6 and TRBJ2-7, with D perhaps matching TRBD2 (5 bases). The germline CDR1 and CDR2 sequences are MNHNY and SVGAGI (reference sequence). Trimming removed 6 bases from V and 3 bases from J, with 15 bases in between. CDR3 length equals 14 residues. This chain's CDR3 is CASSYLRSGYEQYF. The CDR3 DNA sequence: TGTGCCAGCAGCTACCTACGCAGCGGCTACGAGCAGTACTTC.

The chain carries TRBV9 and TRBJ1-1, with D tentatively TRBD1 (6 bases). The V and J ends lost 3 bases and 0 bases respectively, with 12 bases between them. The CDR3 runs 15 residues. Germline V lookup: CDR1 SGDLS, CDR2 YYNGEE. The DNA for the CDR3 is TGTGCCAGCAGCGGAAGGACAGCGATGAACACTGAAGCTTTCTTT. Amino acid sequence: CASSGRTAMNTEAFF.

The chain joins TRBV12-5 to TRBJ1-6; 8 bases match TRBD1. V lost 1 base to trimming and J lost 6 bases; unmatched junction nucleotides: 5. CDR1 is LGHNT, CDR2 FRNRAP, per germline. This CDR3 region has 16 residues. For the CDR3, the DNA is TGTGCTAGTGGTTTGGGGGGAGGACAGGGTAATTCACCCCTCCACTTT. It codes for CASGLGGGQGNSPLHF.